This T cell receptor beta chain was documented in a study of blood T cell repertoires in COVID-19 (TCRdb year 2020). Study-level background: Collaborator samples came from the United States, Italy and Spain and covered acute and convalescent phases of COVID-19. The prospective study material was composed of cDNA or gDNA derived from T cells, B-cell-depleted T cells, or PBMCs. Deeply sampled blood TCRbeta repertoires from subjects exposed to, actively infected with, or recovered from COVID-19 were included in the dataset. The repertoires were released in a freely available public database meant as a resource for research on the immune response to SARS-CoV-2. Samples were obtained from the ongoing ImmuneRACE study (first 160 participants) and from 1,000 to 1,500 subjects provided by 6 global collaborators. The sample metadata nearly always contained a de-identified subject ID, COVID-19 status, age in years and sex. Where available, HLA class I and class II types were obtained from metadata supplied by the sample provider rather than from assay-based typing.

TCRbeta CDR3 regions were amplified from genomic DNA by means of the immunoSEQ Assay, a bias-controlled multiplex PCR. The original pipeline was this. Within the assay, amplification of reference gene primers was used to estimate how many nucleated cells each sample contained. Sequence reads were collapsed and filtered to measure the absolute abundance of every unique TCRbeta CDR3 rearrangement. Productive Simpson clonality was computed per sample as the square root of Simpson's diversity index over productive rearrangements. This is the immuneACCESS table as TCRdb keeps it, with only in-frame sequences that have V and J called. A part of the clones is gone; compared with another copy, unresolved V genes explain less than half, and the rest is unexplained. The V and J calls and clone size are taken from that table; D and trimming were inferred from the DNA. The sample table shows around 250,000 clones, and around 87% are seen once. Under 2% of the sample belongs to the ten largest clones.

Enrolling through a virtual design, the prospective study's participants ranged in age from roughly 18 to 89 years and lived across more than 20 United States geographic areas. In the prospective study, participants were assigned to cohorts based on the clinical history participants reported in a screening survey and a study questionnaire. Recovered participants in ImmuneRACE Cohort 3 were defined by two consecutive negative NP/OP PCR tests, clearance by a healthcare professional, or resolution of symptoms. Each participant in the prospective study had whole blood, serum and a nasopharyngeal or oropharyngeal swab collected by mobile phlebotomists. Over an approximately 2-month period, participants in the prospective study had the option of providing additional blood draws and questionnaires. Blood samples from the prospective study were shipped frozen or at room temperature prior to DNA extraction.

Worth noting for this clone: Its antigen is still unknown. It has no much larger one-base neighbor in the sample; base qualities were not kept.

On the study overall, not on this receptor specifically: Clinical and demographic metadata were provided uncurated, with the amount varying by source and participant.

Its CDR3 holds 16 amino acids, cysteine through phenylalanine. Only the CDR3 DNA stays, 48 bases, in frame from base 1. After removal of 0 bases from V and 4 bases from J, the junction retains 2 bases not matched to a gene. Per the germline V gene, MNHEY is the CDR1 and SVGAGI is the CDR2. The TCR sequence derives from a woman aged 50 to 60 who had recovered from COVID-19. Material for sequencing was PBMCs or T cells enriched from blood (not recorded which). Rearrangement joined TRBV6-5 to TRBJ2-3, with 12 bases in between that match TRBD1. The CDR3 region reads CASSYSGQGAPDTQYF. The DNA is TGTGCCAGCAGTTACTCGGGACAGGGGGCCCCAGATACGCAGTATTTT.